The 16 T cell receptor beta chains reported below all come from one sample, sequenced in a study of blood T cell repertoires in COVID-19. Sequenced by immunoSEQ multiplex PCR; TCRdb stores in-frame clones only, minus some. The data hold about 340,000 clones, with 85% to 90% observed a single time. Sequencing was done on a sample of peripheral blood. The receptors derive from a woman in her forties or fifties with COVID-19, enrolled during active disease.

This chain joins TRBV6-5 and TRBJ1-2, with no clear D. Looked up from germline, CDR1 is MNHEY and CDR2 is SVGAGI. Trimming took 8 bases from V and 4 from J, leaving 14 bases between them. The CDR3 contains 13 residues. CDR3 sequence: CASRSPGSYGYTF. CDR3 coding DNA: TGTGCCAGCCGCTCACCGGGATCCTATGGCTACACCTTC.

The chain is built from TRBV12-5 and TRBJ2-3; TRBD1 matches 7 bases. The V segment lost 2 bases and the J segment 4 bases; nucleotides outside the gene matches: 15. The CDR3 is made up of 18 amino acids. Germline CDR1 reads LGHNT; CDR2 reads FRNRAP. CDR3 in DNA: TGTGCTAGTGGTTTGACATTCTCCAACAGGGGTCGTCCAGATACGCAGTATTTT. It is translated as CASGLTFSNRGRPDTQYF.

The rearrangement links TRBV6-2 or TRBV6-3 to TRBJ1-4; 7 bases are a match to TRBD1. The trim removed 2 bases at V and 5 bases at J, leaving 5 bases unmatched. Germline CDR1 and CDR2: MNHEY and SVGEGT. The CDR3 runs 15 residues. The CDR3 loop reads CASSYATGRNEKLFF. The CDR3 region has the DNA TGTGCCAGCAGTTACGCGACAGGGCGGAATGAAAAACTGTTTTTT.

The chain employs TRBV2 and TRBJ2-5, with TRBD1 matching 8 bases. There are 13 residues in the CDR3. Germline CDR1 reads SNHLY; CDR2 reads FYNNEI. J was trimmed by 5 bases and V by 9 bases; bases with no gene match: 8. The CDR3 loop reads CARRNRGSETQYF. CDR3 DNA sequence: TGTGCCAGAAGAAACAGGGGGTCTGAGACCCAGTACTTC. The full variable domain, in which reference TRBV2 and TRBJ2-5 provide the parts outside the CDR3, is EPEVTQTPSHQVTQMGQEVILRCVPISNHLYFYWYRQILGQKVEFLVSFYNNEISEKSEIFDDQFSVERPDGSNFTLKIRSTKLEDSAMYFCARRNRGSETQYFGPGTRLLVL.

The genes are TRBV6-6 and TRBJ2-1; 7 bases line up with TRBD1. The germline V gene has CDR1 MNHNY and CDR2 SVGAGI (reference sequence). The CDR3 has 13 residues. V shed 6 bases, J shed 7 bases, and the junction held 6 bases outside the gene matches. The CDR3 DNA reads TGTGCCAGCAGAGGGGGCGCGAGGAATGAGCAGTTCTTC. Its protein product is CASRGGARNEQFF.

This clone was observed once. V is TRBV27 and J is TRBJ1-1, with 9 nucleotides matching TRBD1. Germline V CDR1 and CDR2: MNHEY, SMNVEV (reference sequence). Trimming removed 3 bases from V and 7 bases from J; junction bases left unmatched: 9. CDR3 length equals 15 residues. The CDR3 DNA is TGTGCCAGCAGTTTTTCCGGGACAGGGAGGAATGAAGCTTTCTTT. It translates to CASSFSGTGRNEAFF.

The genes are TRBV5-8 and TRBJ1-5, with D perhaps matching TRBD1 (6 bases). V was cut by 7 bases and J by 0 bases, with 17 bases left in between. The CDR3 consists of 16 residues. The germline V gene encodes CDR1 SGHTS and CDR2 YDEGEE. Here the CDR3 DNA reads TGTGCCAGCGCTTCAGGACAGAGAATTAGCAATCAGCCCCAGCATTTT. As protein: CASASGQRISNQPQHF.

This clone has a single count. The V gene is TRBV24-1, the J gene TRBJ1-4; 8 bases are shared with TRBD1. The length of the CDR3 is 17 residues. Losses at the gene ends were 3 bases for V and 3 bases for J; bases not matched to a gene: 8. The germline gives CDR1 KGHDR, CDR2 SFDVKD. The CDR3 reads CATSDPTGDEANEKLFF. CDR3 bases: TGTGCCACCAGTGATCCGACAGGGGATGAAGCTAATGAAAAACTGTTTTTT.

This clone was detected only once. The V gene is TRBV5-4, the J gene TRBJ2-7; D might be TRBD2 (6 bases). The V end lost 4 bases, the J end lost 3 bases, and 17 bases lay between the germline ends. The CDR3 has 15 residues. Germline CDR1 and CDR2: SGHNT and YYREEE (reference sequence). In nucleotides, the CDR3 is TGTGCCAGCAGCCCCGGAAAGGGACTCGACTACGAGCAGTACTTC. Encoded protein: CASSPGKGLDYEQYF.

The rearrangement uses TRBV11-2 and TRBJ2-1; TRBD2 matches at 8 bases. Per the germline V gene, CDR1 is SGHAT and CDR2 is FQNNGV. Trimming took 1 base from V and 6 from J; bases not matched to a gene: 11. CDR3 length: 17 residues. Written as DNA, the CDR3 is TGTGCCAGCAGCTTAGGGGGAGGGACTAGTTCTTTCAATGAGCAGTTCTTC. Translating gives CASSLGGGTSSFNEQFF. Variable domain in full (rest from reference TRBV11-2 and TRBJ2-1): EAGVAQSPRYKIIEKRQSVAFWCNPISGHATLYWYQQILGQGPKLLIQFQNNGVVDDSQLPKDRFSAERLKGVDSTLKIQPAKLEDSAVYLCASSLGGGTSSFNEQFFGPGTRLTVL.

This rearrangement joins TRBV9 to TRBJ2-7; TRBD1 aligns across 9 bases. CDR1 is SGDLS and CDR2 is YYNGEE in the germline V gene. The trim removed 4 bases at V and 1 base at J, leaving 6 bases unmatched. The CDR3 spans 15 residues. CDR3 nucleotide sequence: TGTGCCAGCAGCCTGGGTGGGACAGGGTCCTACGAGCAGTACTTC. Amino acids: CASSLGGTGSYEQYF.

The chain combines TRBV3-1 (or the pseudogene TRBV3-2) with TRBJ1-1; tentative D call: TRBD1 (5 bases). CDR1 and CDR2 from the germline V gene are LGHDT and YNNKEL (reference sequence). The CDR3 sequence is 16 residues long. Trimming stripped 4 bases from V and 0 bases from J, with 15 bases between. CDR3 loop: CASSPTGQTVNTEAFF. CDR3 DNA: TGTGCCAGCAGCCCCACCGGGCAGACAGTGAACACTGAAGCTTTCTTT.

The chain carries TRBV3-1 (or the pseudogene TRBV3-2) and TRBJ1-2; 7 bases agree with TRBD1. Germline-derived CDR1 and CDR2 are LGHDT and YNNKEL (reference sequence). The J segment lost 7 bases and the V segment lost 4 bases, leaving 6 bases of the junction unmatched. This CDR3 has 13 residues. The CDR3 loop reads CASSLDRASGYTF. Written as DNA, the CDR3 is TGTGCCAGCAGCCTAGACAGGGCGTCTGGCTACACCTTC.

The V call is TRBV19, the J call TRBJ2-5, with D maybe TRBD2 (7 bases). Deletions cut 5 bases from V and 4 bases from J, with 20 bases between. The CDR3 covers 16 residues. Germline CDR1 is LNHDA and CDR2 is SQIVND (reference sequence). The CDR3 loop reads CASSADGGARGETQYF. The CDR3 DNA reads as TGTGCCAGTAGTGCCGATGGGGGGGCGCGGGGAGAGACCCAGTACTTC.

This chain joins TRBV5-6 and TRBJ2-7, with TRBD1 matching over 8 bases. The V and J ends lost 0 bases and 4 bases, in that order; junction bases with no gene match: 6. The germline CDR1 and CDR2 sequences are SGHDT and YYEEEE. The CDR3 extends over 15 amino acids. CDR3 amino acids: CASSLGTGRLYEQYF. CDR3 nucleotides: TGTGCCAGCAGCTTGGGGACAGGGCGTTTGTACGAGCAGTACTTC.

This clone was counted a single time. V is TRBV7-9 and J is TRBJ1-1, with 7 bases identical to TRBD1. Germline CDR1 is SEHNR and CDR2 is FQNEAQ (reference sequence). Germline trimming cut 4 bases from V and 1 base from J; bases unmatched to any gene: 3. This CDR3 is 14 amino acids long. The CDR3 loop is CASSSHRGNTEAFF. The CDR3 region has the DNA TGTGCCAGCAGCTCACACAGGGGGAACACTGAAGCTTTCTTT.